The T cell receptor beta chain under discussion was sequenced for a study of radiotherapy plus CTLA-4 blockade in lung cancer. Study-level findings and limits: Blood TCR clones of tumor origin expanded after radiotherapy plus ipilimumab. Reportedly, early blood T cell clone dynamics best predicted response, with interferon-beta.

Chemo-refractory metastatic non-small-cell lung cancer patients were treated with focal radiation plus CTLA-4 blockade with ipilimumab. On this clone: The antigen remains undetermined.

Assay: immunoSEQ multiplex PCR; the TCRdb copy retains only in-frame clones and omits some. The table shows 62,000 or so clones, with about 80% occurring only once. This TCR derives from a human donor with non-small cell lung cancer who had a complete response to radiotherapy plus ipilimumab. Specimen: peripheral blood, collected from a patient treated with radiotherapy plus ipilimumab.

CDR3 protein: CASSFYPKDYGYTF. In DNA form, the CDR3 reads TGCGCCAGCAGCTTTTACCCTAAGGACTATGGCTACACCTTC. The chain is built from TRBV5-1 and TRBJ1-2; D call uncertain. The CDR3 totals 14 residues. Trimming stripped 2 bases from V and 3 bases from J, with 11 bases between. Germline V lookup: CDR1 SGHRS, CDR2 YFSETQ.